This T cell receptor (beta chain) was recorded in a study of T cells in Graves' hyperthyroidism and ophthalmopathy (dated by TCRdb to between 2018 and 2021). About the full investigation: Peripheral blood samples were taken at initial diagnosis, before any treatment was given. A discovery cohort of about 100 patients, 43 with Graves' ophthalmopathy and approximately 55 with stable Graves' hyperthyroidism, was used to find distinguishing TCR V-J signatures. An independent validation cohort of under 20 hyperthyroidism patients and 17 patients who later progressed to ophthalmopathy tested prospective prediction of ophthalmopathy. For training and testing, the 100 or so patients in the discovery cohort were randomly divided in a 7:3 ratio. The study also compared thyroid tissue and blood T-cell repertoires from roughly 6 Graves' hyperthyroidism patients. After sampling, hyperthyroidism patients received methimazole starting at 30 mg daily, and ophthalmopathy patients received high-dose intravenous methylprednisolone. TCR Vbeta CDR3 sequencing of roughly 140 peripheral blood samples (over 40 ophthalmopathy, under 80 hyperthyroidism and approximately 17 progressor patients) is reported in the paper.

This clonotype was seen many times. The clone's antigen remains unknown. Base qualities were left out, and no much larger clone turns up one base away. The research as a whole found: Most expanded thyroid clonotypes (frequency above 0.001) were also detected in blood, a finding suggesting that blood repertoires may reflect thyroid immune responses. Sample size was not statistically predetermined, and investigators were not blinded to group allocation. A model built on a 13 V-J signature distinguished ophthalmopathy from stable hyperthyroidism, reaching about 88% sensitivity and under 84% specificity in cross-validation and 80%/75% in testing. In validation, progression to ophthalmopathy was predicted by the model with 55% to 71% sensitivity and under 85% specificity, a median of about 6 months before onset.

The TCR beta CDR3 regions were amplified from the RNA transcripts. A first-round RT-PCR of the TCR CDR3 used the HTBI primer set with the Qiagen OneStep RT-PCR kit. Libraries were constructed in a second round of multiplex PCR, after which size selection and purification were carried out. Libraries were sequenced paired-end with 100 bp reads on an Illumina HiSeq2000. As for the authors' bioinformatics: SOAPnuke was used to process the raw data, with reads discarded if the reads contained adapters or uncalled bases, had a mean Phred below 15, or lacked an exact constant-primer or identifier match. High-quality paired reads were merged using COPE v1.2.5, and each unique nucleotide sequence was defined as a clonotype. Clonotypes were aligned to IMGT TRBV, TRBD and TRBJ reference segments using MiTCR v1.1. Analysis was restricted to V-J combinations with a frequency above 0.0001, which covered roughly 99% of repertoires. The TCS score was defined as the ratio of F50 (clonal expansion) to E x V (chaos), calculated using BLOSUM62-based TCRdist between CDR3 peptides within each V-J. Welch's t-statistics and random forest reduced some 510 V-J features to 13, which were used in a naive Bayes classifier (R e1071). Through fastp at Q25 and MiXCR, TCRdb rebuilt clones from the public reads, retaining in-frame beta chains. Entries are consolidated by CDR3 protein sequence, retaining the most common genes and DNA. These V and J calls are TCRdb output, not the study's own analysis. The sample table shows 340,000 or so distinct CDR3 sequences, and 16% are seen once. The top ten constitute roughly 33% of the sample.

CDR1 and CDR2 are read off the germline V gene (reference sequence) as DFQATT and SNEGSKA. V sheds 6 bases and J sheds 4 bases, leaving 17 bases between their ends. Measured from the cysteine to the phenylalanine, the CDR3 is 14 residues long. Just the 42-base CDR3 DNA is kept, in frame starting at base 1. A patient counted as having stable Graves' hyperthyroidism if no progression to ophthalmopathy occurred over 18 months of follow-up. The hyperthyroidism patients were between 18 and 65 years old and newly diagnosed, with a disease duration of less than 2 months. The study excluded patients with uncontrolled infections, other autoimmune diseases, pregnancy or lactation. Diagnoses were based on clinical symptoms, serum thyroxine and TRAb, thyroid ultrasound and orbital computed tomography. Ficoll-Paque density gradient centrifugation was used to isolate PBMCs from approximately 11 ml of fresh peripheral blood. Total RNA was extracted with Trizol reagent, and quality was checked on an Agilent 2100 Bioanalyzer.

The TCR sequence derives from a man aged 25 to 40 with Graves' hyperthyroidism. The sequenced sample was blood. The sequence joins TRBV20-1 to TRBJ2-3; matching of 7 bases hints at TRBD2 as the D gene. The nucleotide sequence reads TGCAGTGCCTCTGGGGGGGGCGGCCCAGATACGCAGTATTTT. It codes for CSASGGGGPDTQYF.